The 17 T cell receptor beta chains below were found in one sample sequenced in a study of CD8 T cells in Susac syndrome. After extraction with the RNeasy kit, roughly 0.45 to 1 ug of the RNA was reverse transcribed using random hexamers. One entry per CDR3 protein results from TCRdb running MiXCR on the immunoSEQ multiplex PCR reads. Of 90,000 to 150,000 distinct CDR3 sequences listed, 94% are singletons. The sample consisted of CD4+ T cells from PBMCs. All receptors derive from a human donor in good health.

This chain uses TRBV12-3 or TRBV12-4 with TRBJ1-5; no reliable D call. This CDR3 spans 13 amino acids. Trimming removed 7 bases from V and 2 bases from J, with 9 bases in between. CDR3 bases: TGTGCCAGCACGTTAGCGGGCAATCAGCCCCAGCATTTT. Its translation is CASTLAGNQPQHF.

The chain has TRBV2 and TRBJ1-1, with 7 bases matching TRBD1. Losses at the gene ends were 1 base for V and 0 bases for J; bases not matched to a gene: 17. The CDR3 is made up of 20 amino acids. Looked up from germline, CDR1 is SNHLY and CDR2 is FYNNEI. The CDR3 coding sequence is TGTGCCAGCAGTGAAGATATTTGGGGAGACAGGGAGGGAGTGAACACTGAAGCTTTCTTT. It encodes CASSEDIWGDREGVNTEAFF.

The table lists this clonotype with a count of one. The genes are TRBV6-1 and TRBJ1-5, with no clear D. CDR3 length: 17 residues. CDR1 is MNHNS and CDR2 is SASEGT in the germline V gene. V gave up 1 base and J gave up 9 bases, with 22 bases separating them. In DNA, the CDR3 is TGTGCCAGCAGTGAAGAAGACCATGGATCCGGAATGGGGCCCCAGCATTTT. As protein: CASSEEDHGSGMGPQHF.

V usage is TRBV7-6 and J usage is TRBJ2-1; 9 positions agree with TRBD1. The CDR3 consists of 15 residues. The germline CDR1 and CDR2 sequences are SGHVS and FNYEAQ. V lost 4 bases and J lost 4; bases outside the gene matches: 5. The CDR3 DNA follows: TGTGCCAGCAGCTCGGGACAGGGCCTATACAATGAGCAGTTCTTC. As protein: CASSSGQGLYNEQFF.

The chain is built from TRBV30 and TRBJ1-4; D gene unclear. With 0 bases removed from V and 7 bases from J, the gap between germline ends came to 3 bases. Germline V lookup: CDR1 GTSNPN, CDR2 SVGIG (reference sequence). This CDR3 spans 11 amino acids. Here the CDR3 DNA reads TGTGCCTGGAGTGTTAGTGAAAAACTGTTTTTT. It encodes CAWSVSEKLFF.

The genes are TRBV7-3 and TRBJ1-1, with D maybe TRBD1 (5 bases). Between the trimmed V and J ends, which lost 0 bases and 7 bases, there was a span of 9 bases. Germline CDR1 is SGHTA and CDR2 is FQGTGA. This CDR3 has 13 amino acids. CDR3: CASSLTSGSEAFF. The CDR3 DNA follows: TGTGCCAGCAGCTTAACGTCAGGGAGTGAAGCTTTCTTT.

The V call is TRBV5-1, the J call TRBJ2-2; 9 nucleotides agree with TRBD1. The V segment lost 4 bases and the J segment 5 bases; nucleotides outside the gene matches: 6. This CDR3 has 15 residues. Germline CDR1 and CDR2: SGHRS and YFSETQ. CDR3 loop: CASSQGTGMTGELFF. In DNA, the CDR3 is TGCGCCAGCAGCCAAGGGACAGGGATGACCGGGGAGCTGTTTTTT. The full variable domain, rest sourced from reference TRBV5-1 and TRBJ2-2, is KAGVTQTPRYLIKTRGQQVTLSCSPISGHRSVSWYQQTPGQGLQFLFEYFSETQRNKGNFPGRFSGRQFSNSRSEMNVSTLELGDSALYLCASSQGTGMTGELFFGEGSRLTVL.

V and J are TRBV29-1 and TRBJ2-1; a possible D gene is TRBD1 (5 bases). The CDR3 has 13 residues. CDR1 is SQVTM, CDR2 ANQGSEA, per germline. V gave up 8 bases and J gave up 6 bases, with 17 bases separating them. The CDR3 reads CSSVGRFGNEQFF. For the CDR3, the DNA is TGCAGCTCCGTGGGGCGGTTTGGCAATGAGCAGTTCTTC.

The chain has TRBV6-5 and TRBJ2-1, with D perhaps assigned TRBD1 or TRBD2 (5 bases each). V shed 6 bases and J shed 8 bases, with 17 bases lying between them. The germline V gene has CDR1 MNHEY and CDR2 SVGAGI. CDR3 length: 14 amino acids. CDR3 nucleotides: TGTGCCAGCAGGAAGGGGACCCCTAGGGATGAGCAGTTCTTC. This codes for CASRKGTPRDEQFF.

This chain connects TRBV3-1 to TRBJ2-1; no clear D. Trimming left V 0 bases short and J 0 bases short, with 3 bases between. Germline CDR1 reads LGHDT; CDR2 reads YNNKEL (reference sequence). The CDR3 length is 14 residues. CDR3 residues: CASSQDPSYNEQFF. The CDR3 DNA follows: TGTGCCAGCAGCCAAGATCCCTCCTACAATGAGCAGTTCTTC.

The chain recombines TRBV30 with TRBJ2-5; 8 bases map to TRBD2. V dropped 4 bases and J dropped 4; count of bases not matched to a gene: 5. The CDR3 is 13 amino acids. Germline CDR1 is GTSNPN and CDR2 is SVGIG (reference sequence). CDR3 in DNA: TGTGCCTGGACGGCGGGGGGCCCAGAGACCCAGTACTTC. Residues: CAWTAGGPETQYF.

In DNA form, the CDR3 reads TGCAGCGGACTAGCGGGAGGGCCGGGGGAGACCCAGTACTTC. This translates into CSGLAGGPGETQYF. The rearrangement uses TRBV29-1 and TRBJ2-5; 14 bases are shared with TRBD2. J was trimmed by 5 bases and V by 7 bases; bases with no gene match: 6. There are 14 residues in the CDR3. The germline gives CDR1 SQVTM, CDR2 ANQGSEA.

The rearrangement joins TRBV4-3 to TRBJ2-4, with 10 bases matching TRBD1. CDR3 size: 17 residues. Losses at the gene ends were 4 bases for V and 6 bases for J; bases not matched to a gene: 12. The germline CDR1 and CDR2 sequences are LGHNA and YSLEER. Here the CDR3 reads CASSPGTGADGGNIQYF. For the CDR3, the DNA is TGCGCCAGCAGCCCCGGGACAGGGGCAGATGGGGGAAACATTCAGTACTTC.

The sample holds one count of this clonotype. This chain links TRBV19 with TRBJ2-3; TRBD1 matches 8 bases. The germline V gene encodes CDR1 LNHDA and CDR2 SQIVND (reference sequence). The CDR3 loop spans 13 amino acids. The V and J ends lost 4 bases and 8 bases, in that order; junction bases with no gene match: 5. For the CDR3, the DNA is TGTGCCAGTAGTAGACAGGGGAGCGGTACGCAGTATTTT. Its protein is CASSRQGSGTQYF.

This chain uses TRBV11-2 with TRBJ2-1; 8 nucleotides align to TRBD2. Looked up from germline, CDR1 is SGHAT and CDR2 is FQNNGV. The trim removed 5 bases at V and 4 bases at J, leaving 10 bases unmatched. This CDR3 is 16 amino acids long. The CDR3 is CASSLQNSGAYNEQFF. The CDR3 DNA reads as TGTGCCAGCAGCCTACAAAATAGCGGGGCGTACAATGAGCAGTTCTTC.

V is TRBV6-5 and J is TRBJ1-1; D is perhaps TRBD1 (5 bases). CDR1 is MNHEY, CDR2 SVGAGI, per germline. V dropped 0 bases and J dropped 6 bases, with 11 bases sitting between them. The CDR3 runs 14 residues. CDR3 in amino acids: CASSYSGGVAEAFF. As DNA, the CDR3 is TGTGCCAGCAGTTACTCGGGGGGGGTCGCTGAAGCTTTCTTT.

The chain recombines TRBV9 with TRBJ2-2; D gene ambiguous. Trimming shortened V by 0 bases and J by 1 base, and 4 bases separated the two germline ends. This CDR3 is built from 14 residues. Germline V gene lookup returns CDR1 SGDLS and CDR2 YYNGEE. CDR3 bases: TGTGCCAGCAGCGTAGATGGGAACACCGGGGAGCTGTTTTTT. Protein: CASSVDGNTGELFF.